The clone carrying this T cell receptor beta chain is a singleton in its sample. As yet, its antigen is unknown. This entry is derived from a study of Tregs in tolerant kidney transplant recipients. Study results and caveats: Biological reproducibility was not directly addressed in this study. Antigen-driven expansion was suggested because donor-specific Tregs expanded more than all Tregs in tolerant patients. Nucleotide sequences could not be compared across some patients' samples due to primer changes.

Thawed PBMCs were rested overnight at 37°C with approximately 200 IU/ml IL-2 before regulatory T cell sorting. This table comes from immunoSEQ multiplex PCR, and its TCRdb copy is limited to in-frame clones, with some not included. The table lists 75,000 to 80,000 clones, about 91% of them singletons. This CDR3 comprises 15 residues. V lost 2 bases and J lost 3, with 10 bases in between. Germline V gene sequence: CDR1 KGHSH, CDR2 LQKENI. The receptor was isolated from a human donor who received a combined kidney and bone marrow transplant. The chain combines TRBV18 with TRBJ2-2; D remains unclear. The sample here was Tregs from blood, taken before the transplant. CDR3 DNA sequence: TGTGCCAGCTCACCAGCCAGGATTTACACCGGGGAGCTGTTTTTT. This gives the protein CASSPARIYTGELFF.